This paragraph covers one T cell receptor beta chain sequence. This clone is a singleton in its sample. The clone's antigen remains unknown. Base qualities were left out, and no much larger clone turns up one base away. This entry comes from a study of blood T cell repertoires in COVID-19 (dated by TCRdb to the early 2020s). Some background on the complete study: Samples from collaborators originated in the United States, Italy and Spain and spanned both the acute and convalescent phases of COVID-19. The material from the prospective study consisted of cDNA or gDNA derived from T cells, B-cell-depleted T cells, or PBMCs. Subjects who had been exposed to COVID-19, were actively infected with it, or had recovered from it provided the deeply sampled blood TCRbeta repertoires that made up the dataset. The repertoires were released in a freely available public database intended as a resource for research on the immune response to SARS-CoV-2. Samples were obtained from the ongoing ImmuneRACE study (first 160 participants) and from 1,254 subjects provided by 6 global collaborators. Sample metadata almost always included a de-identified subject ID, COVID-19 status, age in years and sex. HLA class I and class II types, where available, came from metadata supplied by the sample provider rather than from assay-based typing. Beyond this particular receptor, the publication reports: Clinical and demographic metadata were provided uncurated, with the amount varying by source and participant.

Enrolling through a virtual design, the prospective study's participants ranged in age from about 18 to 89 years and lived across more than 20 United States geographic areas. In the prospective study, cohorts were assigned on the basis of participant-reported clinical history obtained from a screening survey and a study questionnaire. Mobile phlebotomists in the prospective study collected whole blood, serum and a nasopharyngeal or oropharyngeal swab from every participant. Participants in the prospective study had the option to provide additional blood draws and questionnaires over a roughly 2-month period. Prospective study blood samples were shipped either frozen or at room temperature before DNA extraction. The immunoSEQ Assay, a bias-controlled multiplex PCR, was used to amplify TCRbeta CDR3 regions from genomic DNA. Processing in the source paper ran as follows. The number of nucleated cells in each sample was estimated from the amplification of reference gene primers within the assay. To quantify the absolute abundance of each unique TCRbeta CDR3 rearrangement, sequence reads were collapsed and filtered. For each sample, productive Simpson clonality was calculated by taking the square root of Simpson's diversity index across productive rearrangements. In TCRdb, the immuneACCESS table is reduced to in-frame sequences with V and J assigned. These tables do not hold every clone; where another copy was compared, an unresolved V gene accounts for under half, and the others remain unexplained. Clone size and V and J calls were adopted from that table, with D and trimming inferred from the DNA. This sample gives fewer than 350,000 clones in total; approximately 91% of them show up just once. In total, the top ten clones hold 2.3% of the sample.

This receptor was obtained from a woman in her thirties or forties with acute COVID-19. Sequences were obtained from PBMCs or T cells enriched from blood (not recorded which).

The CDR3 region reads CASSVGVNTEAFF. At the DNA level, the sequence is TGTGCCAGCAGCGTCGGGGTGAACACTGAAGCTTTCTTT. The V and J genes are TRBV11-3 and TRBJ1-1; the D gene cannot be named for sure. V is shortened by 5 bases, J by 0 bases, and the region joining them spans 7 bases. Taken from the germline V gene, the CDR1 and CDR2 loops are SGHNT and YENEEA. The cysteine opens and the phenylalanine closes a CDR3 of 13 amino acids. The retained sequence is limited to the CDR3, 39 bases, with the frame set at the first base. Reference TRBV11-3 and TRBJ1-1 genes cover what lies past the CDR3, so the full variable domain is EAGVVQSPRYKIIEKKQPVAFWCNPISGHNTLYWYLQNLGQGPELLIRYENEEAVDDSQLPKDRFSAERLKGVDSTLKIQPAELGDSAVYLCASSVGVNTEAFFGQGTRLTVV.